This T cell receptor (beta chain) was observed in a study of monozygotic twins with inflammatory bowel disease. Points from the study as a whole: For IBD, no single strong associated signal or clonotype was supported. The analysis did not separate different T cell subtypes. Reduced clonotype sharing with other individuals was observed in IBD patients relative to healthy twins, especially with disease activity.

To note about this clonotype: The target antigen is unknown.

Germline-derived CDR1 and CDR2 are SEHNR and FQNEAQ (reference sequence). This CDR3 comprises 16 residues. TCR libraries were prepared from about 3.5 ug total RNA each. Each CDR3 protein gets one entry in TCRdb, which reprocessed the 5' RACE reads and gives no DNA. The sample totals approximately 400,000 distinct CDR3 sequences. This chain connects TRBV7-9 to TRBJ1-4; TCRdb gives TRBD1 as the D gene, but with no DNA this cannot be confirmed. The receptor was derived from a human donor with ulcerative colitis or Crohn's disease, or a healthy co-twin of an affected twin (not recorded which). The sample comprised blood. The CDR3 spells CASSLGSGQRNEKLFF.